The rows below give T cell receptor beta chains drawn from one sample of a study of shared clonotypes between healthy human individuals. Sequenced by immunoSEQ multiplex PCR; TCRdb stores in-frame clones only, minus some. The profile covers hundreds of thousands of clones, with roughly three quarters appearing a single time and about 11% taken by the ten largest. Specimen: PBMCs. The receptors here all came from a woman aged 35 to 49 in good health. Some clones in this sample may be carry-over from other donors' samples. Both conserved end residues are part of each CDR3. A D gene is named only where the DNA matches it firmly. Rows may omit the clone size; those that give it use once, few, many or a size class.

j_call	d_call	v_call	clone_size	cdr3_aa	cdr3_nt
TRBJ2-5	TRBD1	TRBV30	NA	CAWSVQRQGVGETQYF	TGTGCCTGGAGTGTCCAACGACAGGGAGTAGGAGAGACCCAGTACTTC
TRBJ2-2	NA	TRBV12-5	NA	CASGSRRDTNTGELFF	TGTGCTAGTGGTTCCCGGCGGGACACCAACACCGGGGAGCTGTTTTTT
TRBJ2-3	TRBD2	TRBV28	few	CASSLAGSGTDTQYF	TGTGCCAGCAGCCTAGCGGGGTCTGGCACAGATACGCAGTATTTT
TRBJ1-1	NA	TRBV2	NA	CASSRDRNTEAFF	TGTGCCAGCAGCCGCGACAGGAACACTGAAGCTTTCTTT
TRBJ1-3	NA	TRBV9	few	CASSVAPDGGGSTIYF	TGTGCCAGCAGCGTAGCCCCAGATGGGGGGGGAAGCACCATATATTTT
TRBJ1-1	NA	TRBV7-9	few	CASSLAAQTEAFF	TGTGCCAGCAGCTTAGCGGCCCAAACTGAAGCTTTCTTT
TRBJ2-1	NA	TRBV7-9	NA	CASSLDGNNEQFF	TGTGCCAGCAGCTTAGATGGTAACAATGAGCAGTTCTTC
TRBJ1-4	NA	TRBV7-6	few	CASSLAHGGLSTNEKLFF	TGTGCCAGCAGCTTAGCGCACGGGGGTCTATCAACTAATGAAAAACTGTTTTTT
TRBJ2-1	NA	TRBV7-2	NA	CASSLARDSLGPFF	TGTGCCAGCAGCTTAGCTAGGGACTCTTTAGGACCGTTCTTC
TRBJ2-3	TRBD1	TRBV15	NA	CATSSPGTGGRNTQYF	TGTGCCACCAGCAGTCCAGGGACAGGGGGCAGGAATACGCAGTATTTT
TRBJ2-2	TRBD1	TRBV27	NA	CASSFGQGSFLTGELFF	TGTGCCAGCAGTTTCGGACAGGGTAGTTTTCTCACCGGGGAGCTGTTTTTT
TRBJ2-5	TRBD2	TRBV5-1	NA	CASSLVLAGVGEETQYF	TGCGCCAGCAGCTTGGTCCTAGCGGGAGTAGGAGAAGAGACCCAGTACTTC
TRBJ2-1	NA	TRBV10-3	NA	CAINGGPDNEQFF	TGTGCCATCAACGGGGGGCCCGACAATGAGCAGTTCTTC
TRBJ2-3	TRBD2	TRBV6-4	NA	CASSQTSGYTDTQYF	TGTGCCAGCAGCCAGACTAGCGGCTACACAGATACGCAGTATTTT
TRBJ1-1	NA	TRBV4-3	NA	CASSQDRKARTEAFF	TGCGCCAGCAGCCAAGACAGGAAGGCTAGAACTGAAGCTTTCTTT
TRBJ1-2	TRBD1	TRBV29-1	NA	CSVETWTGGATNYGYTF	TGCAGCGTGGAAACCTGGACAGGGGGAGCTACTAACTATGGCTACACCTTC
TRBJ2-3	NA	TRBV5-6	NA	CASSFGGTDTQYF	TGTGCCAGCAGCTTTGGCGGGACAGATACGCAGTATTTT
TRBJ2-7	NA	TRBV28	NA	CASRLQAYEQYF	TGTGCCAGCAGATTACAGGCTTACGAGCAGTACTTC
TRBJ2-3	NA	TRBV6-5	NA	CASSYSTHSYTDTQYF	TGTGCCAGCAGTTACTCGACCCATAGTTACACAGATACGCAGTATTTT
TRBJ1-1	NA	TRBV5-6	NA	CASSYGPGRDTEAFF	TGTGCCAGCAGCTATGGGCCGGGCCGTGACACTGAAGCTTTCTTT
TRBJ1-4	NA	TRBV2	NA	CASGGDRITNEKLFF	TGTGCCAGCGGGGGGGACCGAATAACTAATGAAAAACTGTTTTTT
TRBJ2-7	TRBD2	TRBV23-1	NA	CASSQSGKKRETHEQYF	TGCGCCAGCAGTCAATCGGGAAAGAAGCGGGAGACCCACGAGCAGTACTTC
TRBJ2-2	TRBD2	TRBV10-3	once	CAISGIAGTNTGELFF	TGTGCCATCAGTGGGATAGCGGGAACGAACACCGGGGAGCTGTTTTTT
TRBJ2-7	TRBD1	TRBV30	NA	CAWRAGQGFEQYF	TGTGCCTGGAGGGCAGGACAGGGGTTTGAGCAGTACTTC
TRBJ2-3	NA	TRBV6-1	NA	CASRGGAPDTQYF	TGTGCCAGCAGGGGGGGGGCCCCAGATACGCAGTATTTT
TRBJ2-1	TRBD2	TRBV11-1	once	CASSHRLDGAGVSYNEQFF	TGTGCCAGCAGCCACCGGTTAGATGGAGCGGGAGTGAGCTACAATGAGCAGTTCTTC
TRBJ2-5	TRBD1	TRBV6-1	many	CASSEVEGTGVETQYF	TGTGCCAGCAGTGAAGTTGAGGGGACAGGGGTAGAGACCCAGTACTTC
TRBJ1-1	TRBD1	TRBV19	NA	CASSYTDRFNTEAFF	TGTGCCAGTAGTTACACGGACAGGTTCAACACTGAAGCTTTCTTT
TRBJ2-2	NA	TRBV15	once	CATSITNRATGELFF	TGTGCCACCAGCATCACGAACAGGGCCACCGGGGAGCTGTTTTTT
TRBJ2-1	TRBD1	TRBV10-3	once	CAISEPGTGARNEQFF	TGTGCCATCAGTGAGCCCGGGACAGGGGCTAGAAATGAGCAGTTCTTC
TRBJ1-1	NA	TRBV28	NA	CASSITGLGEAFF	TGTGCCAGCAGTATTACAGGGTTGGGTGAAGCTTTCTTT
TRBJ2-1	TRBD2	TRBV7-2	NA	CASSLQSGRKDNEQFF	TGTGCCAGCAGCTTACAAAGCGGGAGGAAAGACAATGAGCAGTTCTTC
TRBJ2-5	TRBD2	TRBV9	NA	CASSVAGGLAREAQYF	TGTGCCAGCAGCGTAGCAGGAGGGCTAGCACGGGAGGCCCAGTACTTC
TRBJ2-1	NA	TRBV27	many	CASSSNGQFSYNEQFF	TGTGCCAGCAGTTCAAACGGACAGTTCTCCTACAATGAGCAGTTCTTC
TRBJ2-7	NA	TRBV5-4	once	CASSLIGDTYEQYF	TGTGCCAGCAGCTTGATTGGAGATACCTACGAGCAGTACTTC
TRBJ2-7	TRBD1	TRBV7-8	NA	CASSLLGTALEQYF	TGTGCCAGCAGCCTCCTCGGGACAGCACTCGAGCAGTACTTC
TRBJ2-7	TRBD1	TRBV7-9	NA	CASSLGGQGGEQYF	TGTGCCAGCAGCTTAGGGGGACAGGGAGGCGAGCAGTACTTC